The rows below give T cell receptor beta chains drawn from one sample of a study of early T cells in non-severe SARS-CoV-2 infection. TCRdb ran MiXCR on the 5' RACE reads and lists one entry per CDR3 protein. This table holds approximately 27,000 distinct CDR3 sequences, under 6% found once. The sequenced material came from whole blood. The receptors were sampled from an adult who was a healthcare worker with PCR-confirmed SARS-CoV-2 infection or an uninfected control (not recorded which). The CDR3 runs from the conserved cysteine through the conserved F or W. The listing skips clone size in some rows; elsewhere it reads once, few, many or a size class.

TRBJ1-6	many	TRBV7-9	CASSGRVGPNSPLHF
TRBJ2-3	few	TRBV29-1	CSVVWRSGRAGTDTQYF
TRBJ1-6	many	TRBV7-8	CASTERESNSPLHF
TRBJ1-1	many	TRBV12-3/TRBV12-4	CASSFVSAGEAFF
TRBJ1-1	many	TRBV11-2	CASSPLGGANTEAFF
TRBJ2-7	many	TRBV7-9	CASSLGSSGRHEQYF
TRBJ1-4	many	TRBV5-1	CASSLQGGDAEKLFF
TRBJ2-5	many	TRBV11-3	CASSLTDLYQETQYF
TRBJ2-1	many	TRBV7-9	CASSSYSGSSYNEQFF
TRBJ2-7	many	TRBV21-1	CASSKPKKIQGGGPEQYF
TRBJ2-3	many	TRBV11-3	CASSLDHGLAGDWYADTQYF
TRBJ2-1	many	TRBV7-2	CASREEAGIYNEQFF
TRBJ2-1	many	TRBV20-1	CSAPLTGLDEQFF
TRBJ2-2	few	TRBV14	CASSRLGSGELFF
TRBJ1-6	many	TRBV6-2/TRBV6-3	CASSYPVGSHNSPLHF
TRBJ1-3	many	TRBV6-6	CASSYGGGVGNTIYF
TRBJ1-6	NA	TRBV5-6	CASSPNRAAPDSPLHF
TRBJ2-3	many	TRBV19	CASREGRGSTDTQYF
TRBJ2-5	many	TRBV19	CASTPGSSRETQYF
TRBJ2-1	many	TRBV4-1	CASSHPAEGNEQFF
TRBJ2-5	many	TRBV19	CASSAGSGGNLPETQYF
TRBJ1-6	NA	TRBV5-5	CASSFRQVIYNSPLHF
TRBJ2-7	many	TRBV24-1	CATSKTVFYEQYF
TRBJ2-5	many	TRBV28	CASSYPRWGQEETQYF
TRBJ2-7	NA	TRBV4-1	CASSQEAPGAGEQYF
TRBJ2-3	many	TRBV5-1	CASSLGLDTQYF
TRBJ1-2	many	TRBV19	CASSVESLYGYTF
TRBJ2-7	medium-sized	TRBV7-8	CASTSGGGTYEQYF
TRBJ2-3	few	TRBV7-3	CASSSDRGWSDTQYF
TRBJ2-1	NA	TRBV6-4	CASSVGTNSHNEQFF
TRBJ2-7	many	TRBV28	CASTHLSPGTGYEQYF
TRBJ1-2	many	TRBV15	CATSRDLEGAGYGYTF
TRBJ2-1	many	TRBV5-1	CASSTDSGTSQQFF
TRBJ2-1	many	TRBV6-4	CASSDSTSGSNEQFF
TRBJ2-1	many	TRBV6-1	CASRVTSGGASGQFF
TRBJ2-4	many	TRBV19	CASSITSLTEAKNIQYF
TRBJ1-1	many	TRBV13	CASRTGGANTEAFF
TRBJ1-4	NA	TRBV5-1	CASSPDSNPNEKLFF